The 22 T cell receptor beta chains below were found in one sample sequenced in a study of long-term antiretroviral therapy in people with HIV. They ran version v3.0 of the immunoSEQ assay at survey level. Repertoires were generated with immunoSEQ multiplex PCR, while TCRdb's copy carries only in-frame clones and drops some. The sample includes tens of thousands of clones, 90% to 95% of them seen just once. The sample here was unsorted PBMCs, taken 3.7 years after starting antiretroviral therapy. The receptors were sampled from a woman aged 50 to 60 with HIV.

As concerns this clone: The DNA is left out, because the CDR3 cannot be placed on it with certainty; the CDR3 is given as TCRdb lists it. V usage is TRBV21-1 and J usage is TRBJ1-3. TRBV21-1 is marked as a pseudogene. The CDR3 has 17 amino acids, counting both end residues. CDR3 amino acids: CASSKKFRWGTGNTIYF.

This sequence joins TRBV10-1 and TRBJ1-1, with D tentatively TRBD1 (5 bases). CDR3 size: 16 residues. Trimming removed 0 bases at V and 5 bases at J, with 16 bases between. CDR1 is WNHNN, CDR2 SYGVQD, per germline (reference sequence). CDR3 nucleotides: TGCGCCAGCAGTGAGTCGGGGGTATTGGGGAATACTGAAGCTTTCTTT. Its protein product is CASSESGVLGNTEAFF.

The chain couples TRBV4-2 to TRBJ2-7; D uncertain. Germline V CDR1 and CDR2: LGHNA, YNFKEQ. The CDR3 is 15 amino acids. V was pared by 5 bases and J by 5 bases, with 19 bases between. Here the CDR3 reads CASSDPDLISHEQYF. The CDR3 DNA reads TGTGCCAGCAGCGATCCGGACCTTATTTCGCACGAGCAGTACTTC.

The chain couples TRBV6-1 to TRBJ2-1, with 13 bases fitting TRBD2. CDR1 MNHNS and CDR2 SASEGT come from the germline V gene. The CDR3 spans 14 residues. With 8 bases clipped from V and 6 bases from J, the junction kept 4 bases outside the gene matches. This CDR3 reads CASLGTSGANEQFF. The CDR3 DNA follows: TGTGCCAGCCTGGGGACTAGCGGGGCCAATGAGCAGTTCTTC.

CDR3 sequence reads: CASSLGPDTEAFF. The CDR3 region has the DNA TGTGCCAGCAGCTTGGGGCCTGACACTGAAGCTTTCTTT. The chain recombines TRBV5-5 with TRBJ1-1; unclear D gene. The V end was cut by 0 bases, the J end by 3 bases, with 6 bases between. The V gene's germline CDR1 is SGHKS and CDR2 YYEKEE (reference sequence). The CDR3 is 13 amino acids.

The chain joins TRBV18 to TRBJ1-2, with 8 positions matching TRBD1. The V gene end was trimmed by 5 bases and the J gene end by 2 bases; junction bases not matched to a gene: 7. CDR3 length: 15 amino acids. Germline CDR1 is KGHSH and CDR2 is LQKENI. In nucleotides, the CDR3 is TGTGCCAGCTCAGGGGACAGGAACGTAAACTATGGCTACACCTTC. Protein product: CASSGDRNVNYGYTF.

This rearrangement joins TRBV10-3 to TRBJ2-1; D not resolved. The CDR3 loop spans 15 amino acids. Trimming pared 0 bases from V and 3 bases from J, leaving 9 bases between. Germline CDR1 and CDR2: ENHRY and SYGVKD. In DNA form, the CDR3 reads TGTGCCATCAGTGAGTCGTCTAGGATCTACAATGAGCAGTTCTTC. This gives the protein CAISESSRIYNEQFF.

V is TRBV7-2 and J is TRBJ2-7; 8 positions agree with TRBD2. V was clipped by 0 bases and J by 5 bases; unmatched bases: 3. The CDR3 consists of 14 residues. Germline V gives CDR1 SGHTA, CDR2 FQGNSA. The chain's CDR3 is CASSLAGGGHEQYF. The CDR3 coding sequence is TGTGCCAGCAGCTTAGCGGGCGGGGGGCACGAGCAGTACTTC.

The CDR3 coding sequence is TGTGCCAGCAGTGAAGGCTCGCAGCCTAGCACAGATACGCAGTATTTT. This translates into CASSEGSQPSTDTQYF. V and J are TRBV6-1 and TRBJ2-3; no reliable D call. The V gene's germline CDR1 is MNHNS and CDR2 SASEGT. The CDR3 sequence is 16 residues long. Trimming shortened V by 1 base and J by 0 bases, and 11 bases separated the two germline ends.

This chain links TRBV6-5 with TRBJ2-3; weak D call: TRBD2 (5 bases). CDR3 size: 16 residues. Germline values: CDR1 MNHEY, CDR2 SVGAGI. Between the trimmed V and J ends, which lost 0 bases and 5 bases, there was a span of 15 bases. CDR3 protein: CASSYSIALAGDTQYF. For the CDR3, the DNA is TGTGCCAGCAGTTACTCGATAGCGCTAGCTGGAGATACGCAGTATTTT.

This rearrangement joins TRBV5-1 to TRBJ2-2; 9 bases fit TRBD1. The CDR3 has 16 residues. Germline V gives CDR1 SGHRS, CDR2 YFSETQ. V lost 4 bases to trimming and J lost 4 bases; unmatched junction nucleotides: 8. The CDR3 DNA follows: TGCGCCAGCAGCGAGGACAGGGGCGAGATCACCGGGGAGCTGTTTTTT. This gives the protein CASSEDRGEITGELFF. Combining the CDR3 with reference TRBV5-1 and TRBJ2-2 gives the whole variable domain KAGVTQTPRYLIKTRGQQVTLSCSPISGHRSVSWYQQTPGQGLQFLFEYFSETQRNKGNFPGRFSGRQFSNSRSEMNVSTLELGDSALYLCASSEDRGEITGELFFGEGSRLTVL.

The gene calls are TRBV30 and TRBJ2-7, with 12 bases that match TRBD2. CDR3 length equals 17 residues. Trimming took 3 bases from V and 0 from J; bases not matched to a gene: 9. The germline V gene encodes CDR1 GTSNPN and CDR2 SVGIG (reference sequence). The CDR3 loop is CAWRGETSGGFSYEQYF. CDR3 coding DNA: TGTGCCTGGAGAGGGGAGACTAGCGGGGGTTTCTCCTACGAGCAGTACTTC.

The table lists this clone with a few counts. Here the CDR3 reads CASSVDSGPYTGELFF. As DNA, the CDR3 is TGTGCCAGCAGCGTAGATTCGGGGCCGTACACCGGGGAGCTGTTTTTT. This rearrangement joins TRBV9 to TRBJ2-2, with D perhaps TRBD1 or TRBD2 (5 bases each). The CDR3 is made up of 16 amino acids. Germline V gene sequence: CDR1 SGDLS, CDR2 YYNGEE. With 0 bases removed from V and 3 bases from J, the gap between germline ends came to 12 bases.

This clone has only one observation. V is TRBV2 and J is TRBJ2-7; the match to TRBD2 covers 7 bases. Germline V gene data show CDR1 as SNHLY and CDR2 as FYNNEI. V lost 1 base, J lost 0 bases, and 3 bases stayed unmatched. The CDR3 has 15 amino acids. The chain's CDR3 is CASSEGAGLSYEQYF. In nucleotides, the CDR3 is TGTGCCAGCAGTGAAGGAGCGGGACTCTCCTACGAGCAGTACTTC.

This clone was detected once. This rearrangement joins TRBV2 to TRBJ2-5; 9 positions match TRBD2. The CDR3 consists of 15 residues. The germline V gene has CDR1 SNHLY and CDR2 FYNNEI. V gave up 5 bases and J gave up 5 bases; unmatched junction bases: 9. CDR3 bases: TGTGCCAGCAGTTACGCCGGGACTAGCAGTGAGACCCAGTACTTC. It encodes CASSYAGTSSETQYF.

V usage is TRBV29-1 and J usage is TRBJ2-2; 8 nucleotides match TRBD1. The germline V gene encodes CDR1 SQVTM and CDR2 ANQGSEA. The CDR3 spans 13 residues. The V and J ends lost 6 bases and 2 bases, in that order; junction bases with no gene match: 2. The DNA for the CDR3 is TGCAGCGTCGACAGGGGTAACACCGGGGAGCTGTTTTTT. It yields the protein CSVDRGNTGELFF.

This clone was observed once. The CDR3 coding sequence is TGTGCCAGCAGCTTAGCGCCGGGAACTAATGAAAAACTGTTTTTT. Amino acids: CASSLAPGTNEKLFF. The gene calls are TRBV7-9 and TRBJ1-4; D is undetermined. Germline lookup yields CDR1 SEHNR and CDR2 FQNEAQ (reference sequence). Trimming left V 0 bases short and J 1 base short, with 6 bases between. CDR3 length equals 15 residues.

J is TRBJ1-2 and V is TRBV4-1; 9 nucleotides match TRBD1. This CDR3 contains 14 residues. CDR1 MGHRA and CDR2 YSYEKL come from the germline V gene. V dropped 4 bases and J dropped 4; count of bases not matched to a gene: 4. The CDR3 region is CASSPGQGVYGYTF. The CDR3 region has the DNA TGCGCCAGCAGCCCGGGACAGGGAGTCTATGGCTACACCTTC.

The rearrangement links TRBV11-3 to TRBJ2-7, with D possibly being TRBD2 (6 bases). Trimming took off 1 base at V and 3 bases at J, with 10 bases between the two ends. This CDR3 comprises 14 residues. Germline V gene data show CDR1 as SGHNT and CDR2 as YENEEA. The CDR3 is CASSLGAGNYEQYF. CDR3 coding DNA: TGTGCCAGCAGCTTAGGGGCGGGGAACTACGAGCAGTACTTC.

The chain has TRBV7-9 and TRBJ1-4; D not resolved. The CDR3 extends over 15 amino acids. V was trimmed by 1 base and J by 4 bases, leaving 10 bases between them. Germline V gives CDR1 SEHNR, CDR2 FQNEAQ (reference sequence). In DNA form, the CDR3 reads TGTGCCAGCAGCTTAGTGGAGGGCCTTAATGAAAAACTGTTTTTT. Residues: CASSLVEGLNEKLFF.

V gene TRBV25-1 combines with J gene TRBJ2-3, with D maybe TRBD2 (6 bases). Looked up from germline, CDR1 is MGHDK and CDR2 is SYGVNS. The CDR3 totals 15 residues. V was pared by 4 bases and J by 3 bases, with 14 bases between. The CDR3 sequence: CASSGRGDRTDTQYF. CDR3 bases: TGTGCCAGCAGTGGGCGGGGCGACCGTACAGATACGCAGTATTTT.

The rearrangement uses TRBV4-2 and TRBJ1-1; no firm D call. Germline V lookup: CDR1 LGHNA, CDR2 YNFKEQ. CDR3 length: 16 residues. The V end was cut by 0 bases, the J end by 0 bases, with 11 bases between. The CDR3 bases are TGTGCCAGCAGCCAAGATTACAGATACCTGAACACTGAAGCTTTCTTT. Its translation is CASSQDYRYLNTEAFF.